Below, 23 T cell receptor beta chains from the same sample are listed, as sequenced in a study of T cells in Graves' hyperthyroidism and ophthalmopathy. Researchers amplified the TCR beta CDR3 regions from RNA transcripts. The primer set for the first-round RT-PCR of the TCR CDR3 was HTBI. TCRdb re-called the multiplex PCR reads with MiXCR, one entry per CDR3 protein. The sample has a few hundred thousand distinct CDR3 sequences, around a sixth seen once. What was sequenced was blood. The source is a woman younger than 45 with Graves' hyperthyroidism.

As concerns this clonotype: Just one base apart from a much larger clone, this may be a read error. The V and J genes are TRBV28 and TRBJ2-1, with D possibly being TRBD1 or TRBD2 (5 bases each). This CDR3 is 13 amino acids long. Germline loops: CDR1 MDHEN, CDR2 SYDVKM. The CDR3 spells CASSLAQKGEQCF. CDR3 bases: TGTGCCAGCAGTTTAGCACAGAAAGGGGAGCAGTGCTTC.

This clonotype was recorded many times. J is TRBJ1-5 and V is TRBV18; the D is unclear. The V and J ends lost 1 base and 0 bases respectively, with 1 base between them. The CDR3 is made up of 13 amino acids. CDR1 and CDR2 from the germline V gene are KGHSH and LQKENI. CDR3: CASSPRSNQPQHF. The CDR3 DNA is TGTGCCAGCTCACCACGTAGCAATCAGCCCCAGCATTTT.

The V call is TRBV5-5, the J call TRBJ2-3, with D possibly being TRBD1 or TRBD2 (6 bases each). The V end was cut by 1 base, the J end by 1 base, with 13 bases between. The length of the CDR3 is 16 residues. Germline V gives CDR1 SGHKS, CDR2 YYEKEE (reference sequence). The chain's CDR3 is CASSLQAGQRTDTQYF. For the CDR3, the DNA is TGTGCCAGCAGCTTGCAGGCGGGACAACGCACAGATACGCAGTATTTT.

The sample holds many counts of this clonotype. This chain links TRBV7-9 with TRBJ2-7; no clear D gene. V was clipped by 3 bases and J by 0 bases, with 3 bases between them. This CDR3 comprises 12 residues. The germline CDR1 and CDR2 sequences are SEHNR and FQNEAQ (reference sequence). CDR3 DNA: TGTGCCAGCAGCTTTGACTCCTACGAGCAGTACTTC. As protein: CASSFDSYEQYF.

This clonotype was detected many times. This chain links TRBV7-2 with TRBJ1-6; 7 bases are shared with TRBD1. Trimming removed 3 bases from V and 8 bases from J; junction bases left unmatched: 7. The CDR3 covers 15 residues. The germline V gene has CDR1 SGHTA and CDR2 FQGNSA. CDR3: CASSFTGTAYSPLHF. CDR3 in DNA: TGTGCCAGCAGCTTTACCGGGACAGCTTATTCACCCCTCCACTTT.

On this clonotype itself: Given a much more abundant clone one base away, this may be a read error. The chain joins TRBV6-2 or TRBV6-3 to TRBJ2-7, with 9 bases aligning to TRBD2. The V gene's germline CDR1 is MNHEY and CDR2 SVGEGT. This CDR3 contains 17 residues. This chain's CDR3 is CASRKVMTSGFPYGQYF. In DNA form, the CDR3 reads TGTGCCAGCAGGAAAGTGATGACTAGCGGATTTCCCTACGGGCAGTACTTC.

This chain joins TRBV6-5 and TRBJ1-2; D gene uncertain. V was pared by 4 bases and J by 6 bases, with 9 bases between. Germline assignment: CDR1 MNHEY and CDR2 SVGAGI. The CDR3 loop spans 12 amino acids. The CDR3 DNA reads as TGTGCCAGCAGTTTTCGCGGGGATGGCTACACCTTC. Protein: CASSFRGDGYTF.

In its sample, this clonotype was seen a few times. This chain joins TRBV20-1 and TRBJ1-2; D unclear. The CDR3 contains 16 residues. CDR1 and CDR2 (germline): DFQATT, SNEGSKA (reference sequence). The V end lost 3 bases, the J end lost 0 bases, and 17 bases lay between the germline ends. The CDR3 DNA follows: TGCAGTGCTAGTGACCCAGGAGGGAATGCTAACTATGGCTACACCTTC. Encoded protein: CSASDPGGNANYGYTF.

This clonotype was recorded at least ten times. The chain links TRBV3-1 to TRBJ2-1; D is ambiguous. CDR3 length equals 13 residues. The V gene lost 0 bases and the J gene lost 15 bases, with 15 bases spanning the gap. Germline V lookup: CDR1 LGHDT, CDR2 YNNKEL (reference sequence). CDR3: CASSQDIEPPRFF. As DNA, the CDR3 is TGTGCCAGCAGCCAAGATATTGAACCCCCGAGGTTCTTC.

V usage is TRBV5-1 and J usage is TRBJ2-3, with 8 bases lining up with TRBD2. Germline values: CDR1 SGHRS, CDR2 YFSETQ. This CDR3 region has 15 residues. V was clipped by 1 base and J by 4 bases; unmatched bases: 5. The CDR3 DNA sequence: TGCGCCAGCAGCTTGTCCGGGAGGGATCCAGATACGCAGTATTTT. Encoded protein: CASSLSGRDPDTQYF. The whole variable domain, remainder taken from reference TRBV5-1 and TRBJ2-3, is KAGVTQTPRYLIKTRGQQVTLSCSPISGHRSVSWYQQTPGQGLQFLFEYFSETQRNKGNFPGRFSGRQFSNSRSEMNVSTLELGDSALYLCASSLSGRDPDTQYFGPGTRLTVL.

This clonotype was seen more than once but under ten times. The chain carries TRBV12-3 or TRBV12-4 and TRBJ2-2; a weak D match, TRBD2 (5 bases). Trimming left V 6 bases short and J 4 bases short, with 12 bases between. CDR3 size: 14 residues. CDR3 sequence: CASRLSGPTGELFF. The CDR3 DNA sequence: TGTGCCAGCAGGCTAAGCGGTCCCACCGGGGAGCTGTTTTTT.

The chain recombines TRBV30 with TRBJ2-1; no clear D gene. Matching the DNA end better, TRBJ2-7 makes the J call doubtful. The CDR3 extends over 13 amino acids. In germline, CDR1 is GTSNPN, CDR2 SVGIG (reference sequence). CDR3 sequence: CAWTFSSYNEQYF. The CDR3 DNA sequence: TGTGCCTGGACGTTTAGCTCCTACAATGAGCAGTACTTC.

This clonotype was found many times. V is TRBV5-1 and J is TRBJ2-1; TRBD2 matches 8 bases. The CDR3 is 15 residues long. Looked up from germline, CDR1 is SGHRS and CDR2 is YFSETQ. Unmatched junction bases numbered 8, after V lost 4 bases and J lost 5 bases. CDR3 in amino acids: CASSRSGSSDNEQFF. CDR3 sequence (DNA): TGCGCCAGCAGCCGCAGCGGGAGTTCGGACAATGAGCAGTTCTTC.

The rearrangement links TRBV20-1 to TRBJ1-4, with 9 bases aligning to TRBD1. The CDR3 runs 13 residues. After removal of 3 bases from V and 7 bases from J, the junction contained 3 bases not matched to a gene. Germline CDR1 DFQATT, CDR2 SNEGSKA (reference sequence). For the CDR3, the DNA is TGCAGTGCTAGGGGGACAGGGAGTGAAAAACTGTTTTTT. It encodes CSARGTGSEKLFF.

This clonotype appeared many times. V usage is TRBV27 and J usage is TRBJ2-7; the D gene is possibly TRBD1 (5 bases). Germline V gene sequence: CDR1 MNHEY, CDR2 SMNVEV (reference sequence). The CDR3 has 11 residues. V lost 6 bases and J 4 bases, leaving 7 bases between the germline ends. The CDR3 DNA reads as TGTGCCAGCAGGGGGCTGTACGAGCAGTACTTC. This codes for CASRGLYEQYF.

This clonotype was counted many times. J is TRBJ1-5 and V is TRBV7-9; no clear D gene. V was pared by 1 base and J by 2 bases, with 9 bases between. CDR3 length equals 15 residues. Germline CDR1 SEHNR, CDR2 FQNEAQ (reference sequence). CDR3 amino acids: CASSLVGRGNQPQHF. CDR3 nucleotide sequence: TGTGCCAGCAGCTTAGTTGGACGGGGCAATCAGCCCCAGCATTTT.

The gene calls are TRBV3-1 and TRBJ1-1, with 9 bases that match TRBD1. CDR1 LGHDT and CDR2 YNNKEL come from the germline V gene (reference sequence). The CDR3 has 16 amino acids. With 4 bases clipped from V and 0 bases from J, the junction kept 6 bases outside the gene matches. The CDR3 sequence is CASSPQGARMNTEAFF. The CDR3, as DNA: TGTGCCAGCAGCCCACAGGGGGCGAGAATGAACACTGAAGCTTTCTTT.

This clonotype was detected a few times. The gene calls are TRBV19 and TRBJ2-7; the D is unclear. The CDR3 consists of 15 residues. V was clipped by 0 bases and J by 2 bases, with 11 bases between them. Germline lookup yields CDR1 LNHDA and CDR2 SQIVND (reference sequence). The CDR3: CASSIDFRQPYEQYF. The DNA of the CDR3 is TGTGCCAGTAGTATAGATTTTCGGCAGCCCTACGAGCAGTACTTC.

This chain connects TRBV10-1 to TRBJ2-2; the D is unclear. V lost 3 bases to trimming and J lost 3 bases, with 11 bases between them. CDR1 and CDR2 (germline): WNHNN, SYGVQD (reference sequence). This CDR3 spans 15 amino acids. The CDR3 sequence: CASSDGYRDTGELFF. CDR3 in DNA: TGCGCCAGCAGTGATGGGTACCGGGACACCGGGGAGCTGTTTTTT.

This clonotype was observed many times. The genes are TRBV11-3 and TRBJ2-1; 12 bases are shared with TRBD2. The V segment lost 1 base and the J segment 0 bases; nucleotides outside the gene matches: 4. Looked up from germline, CDR1 is SGHNT and CDR2 is YENEEA. The CDR3 totals 18 residues. The DNA of the CDR3 is TGTGCCAGCAGCTTAGTGCTAGCGGGAGGGAGCTCCTACAATGAGCAGTTCTTC. Its protein is CASSLVLAGGSSYNEQFF.

This clonotype was recorded at least ten times. V and J are TRBV27 and TRBJ2-7, with a weak D call TRBD2 (5 bases). Germline assignment: CDR1 MNHEY and CDR2 SMNVEV (reference sequence). This CDR3 is built from 15 residues. The V end was cut by 8 bases, the J end by 7 bases, with 24 bases between. The CDR3 reads CASLPYPDSPEEQYF. The CDR3 nucleotides are TGTGCCAGCCTGCCGTACCCGGACTCTCCGGAGGAGCAGTACTTC.

CDR3 residues: CASSIASGLRNEQFF. The CDR3 nucleotides are TGTGCCAGTAGTATAGCTAGCGGCCTTAGGAATGAGCAGTTCTTC. The rearrangement uses TRBV19 and TRBJ2-1; 7 bases are a match to TRBD2. Looked up from germline, CDR1 is LNHDA and CDR2 is SQIVND (reference sequence). Trimming cost V 1 base and J 7 bases; bases outside gene matches: 7. This CDR3 spans 15 amino acids.

This clonotype was counted many times. This sequence joins TRBV30 and TRBJ1-1; no clear D. Trimming took 4 bases from V and 0 from J, leaving 9 bases between them. The V gene's germline CDR1 is GTSNPN and CDR2 SVGIG (reference sequence). The CDR3 length is 13 residues. CDR3 loop: CAWISRMNTEAFF. The CDR3, as DNA: TGTGCCTGGATAAGTCGAATGAACACTGAAGCTTTCTTT.